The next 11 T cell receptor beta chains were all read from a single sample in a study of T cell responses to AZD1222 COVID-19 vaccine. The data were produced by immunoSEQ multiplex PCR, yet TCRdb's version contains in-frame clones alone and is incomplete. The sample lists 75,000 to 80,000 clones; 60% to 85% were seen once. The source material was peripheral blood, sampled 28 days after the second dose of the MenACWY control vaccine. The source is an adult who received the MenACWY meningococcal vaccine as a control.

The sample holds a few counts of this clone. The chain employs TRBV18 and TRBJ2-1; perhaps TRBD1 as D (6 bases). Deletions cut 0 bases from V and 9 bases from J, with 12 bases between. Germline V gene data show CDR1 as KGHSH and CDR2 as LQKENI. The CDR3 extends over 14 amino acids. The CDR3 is CASSPPPGGIEQFF. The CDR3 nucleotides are TGTGCCAGCTCACCACCTCCTGGGGGCATTGAGCAGTTCTTC.

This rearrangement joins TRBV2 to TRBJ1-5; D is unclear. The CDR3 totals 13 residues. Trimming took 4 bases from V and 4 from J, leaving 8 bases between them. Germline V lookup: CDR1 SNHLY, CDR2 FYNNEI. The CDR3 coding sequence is TGTGCCAGCAGTGCGACGGGAAATCAGCCCCAGCATTTT. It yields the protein CASSATGNQPQHF.

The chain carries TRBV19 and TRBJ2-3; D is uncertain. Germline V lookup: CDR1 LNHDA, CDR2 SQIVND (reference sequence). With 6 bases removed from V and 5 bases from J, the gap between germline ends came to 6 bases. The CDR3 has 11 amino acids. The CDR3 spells CASRGGDTQYF. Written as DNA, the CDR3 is TGTGCCAGTAGGGGTGGAGATACGCAGTATTTT.

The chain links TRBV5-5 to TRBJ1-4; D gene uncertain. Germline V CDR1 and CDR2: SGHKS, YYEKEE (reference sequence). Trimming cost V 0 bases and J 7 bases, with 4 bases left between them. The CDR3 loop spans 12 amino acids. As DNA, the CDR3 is TGTGCCAGCAGCTTGGGGGTTGAAAAACTGTTTTTT. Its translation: CASSLGVEKLFF.

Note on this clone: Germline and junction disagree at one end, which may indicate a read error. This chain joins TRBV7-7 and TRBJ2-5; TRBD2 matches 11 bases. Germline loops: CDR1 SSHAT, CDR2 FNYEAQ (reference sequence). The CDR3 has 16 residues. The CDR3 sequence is CASSSLAGGGEETQYF. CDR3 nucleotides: TGTGCTAGCAGCTCCCTAGCGGGGGGTGGGGAAGAGACCCAGTACTTC.

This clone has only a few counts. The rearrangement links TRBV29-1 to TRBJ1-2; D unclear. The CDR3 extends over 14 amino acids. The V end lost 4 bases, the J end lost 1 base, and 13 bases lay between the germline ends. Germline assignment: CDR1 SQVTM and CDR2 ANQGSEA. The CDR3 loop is CSVVGPNFNYGYTF. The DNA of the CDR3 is TGCAGCGTTGTGGGTCCCAACTTTAACTATGGCTACACCTTC. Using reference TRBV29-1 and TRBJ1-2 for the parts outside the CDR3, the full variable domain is SAVISQKPSRDICQRGTSLTIQCQVDSQVTMMFWYRQQPGQSLTLIATANQGSEATYESGFVIDKFPISRPNLTFSTLTVSNMSPEDSSIYLCSVVGPNFNYGYTFGSGTRLTVV.

The CDR3 DNA reads as TGTGCCAGCAGCCACACGAGCGGGGCGTCCTACGAGCAGTACTTC. Protein sequence: CASSHTSGASYEQYF. The chain links TRBV7-6 to TRBJ2-7, with 7 nucleotides matching TRBD2. The CDR3 has 15 amino acids. The germline CDR1 and CDR2 sequences are SGHVS and FNYEAQ. V gave up 5 bases and J gave up 1 base; unmatched junction bases: 8.

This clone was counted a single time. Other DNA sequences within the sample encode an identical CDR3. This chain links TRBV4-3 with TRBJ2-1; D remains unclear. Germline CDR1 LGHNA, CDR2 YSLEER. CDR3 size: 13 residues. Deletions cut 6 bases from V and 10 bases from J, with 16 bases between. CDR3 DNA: TGCGCCAGCAGTCAGGACCAGGACCAGGAGCAGTTCTTC. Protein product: CASSQDQDQEQFF.

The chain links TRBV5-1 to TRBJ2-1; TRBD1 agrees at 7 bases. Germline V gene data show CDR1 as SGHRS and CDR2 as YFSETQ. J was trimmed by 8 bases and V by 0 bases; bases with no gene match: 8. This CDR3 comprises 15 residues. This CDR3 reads CASSLGGGTLDEQFF. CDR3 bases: TGCGCCAGCAGCTTGGGAGGGGGCACCCTCGATGAGCAGTTCTTC.

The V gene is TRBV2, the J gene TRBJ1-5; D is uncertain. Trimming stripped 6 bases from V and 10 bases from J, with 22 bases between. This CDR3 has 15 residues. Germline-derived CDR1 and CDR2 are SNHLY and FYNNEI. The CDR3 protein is CASRKDQTLGFPQHF. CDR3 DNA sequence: TGTGCCAGCAGAAAAGACCAGACCCTAGGGTTTCCCCAGCATTTT.

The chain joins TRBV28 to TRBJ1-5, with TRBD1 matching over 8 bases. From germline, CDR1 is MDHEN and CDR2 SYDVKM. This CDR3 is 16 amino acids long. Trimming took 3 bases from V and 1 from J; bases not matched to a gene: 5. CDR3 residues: CASSFSGGSSNQPQHF. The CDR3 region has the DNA TGTGCCAGCAGTTTTTCAGGGGGCTCGAGCAATCAGCCCCAGCATTTT.